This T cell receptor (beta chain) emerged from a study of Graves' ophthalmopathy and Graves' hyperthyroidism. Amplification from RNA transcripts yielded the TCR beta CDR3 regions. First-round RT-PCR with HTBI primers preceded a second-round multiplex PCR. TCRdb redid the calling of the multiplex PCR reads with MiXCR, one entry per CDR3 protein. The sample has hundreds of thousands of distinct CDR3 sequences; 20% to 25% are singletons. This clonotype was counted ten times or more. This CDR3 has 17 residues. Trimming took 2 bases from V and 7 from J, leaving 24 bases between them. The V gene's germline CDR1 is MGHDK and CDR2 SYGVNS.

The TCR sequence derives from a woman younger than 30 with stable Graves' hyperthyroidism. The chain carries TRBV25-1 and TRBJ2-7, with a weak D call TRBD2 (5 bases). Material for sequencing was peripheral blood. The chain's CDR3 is CASSEAVGQEDFLEQYF. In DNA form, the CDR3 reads TGTGCCAGCAGTGAAGCGGTCGGTCAGGAGGATTTTCTGGAGCAGTACTTC.